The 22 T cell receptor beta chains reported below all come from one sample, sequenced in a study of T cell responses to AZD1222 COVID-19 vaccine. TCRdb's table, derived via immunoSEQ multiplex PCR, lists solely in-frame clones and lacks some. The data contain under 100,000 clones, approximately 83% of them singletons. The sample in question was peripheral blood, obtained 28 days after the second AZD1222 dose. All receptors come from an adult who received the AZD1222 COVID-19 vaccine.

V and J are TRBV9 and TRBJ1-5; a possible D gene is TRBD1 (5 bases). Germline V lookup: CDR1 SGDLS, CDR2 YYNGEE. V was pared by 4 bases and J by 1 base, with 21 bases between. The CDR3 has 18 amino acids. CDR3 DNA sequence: TGTGCCAGCAGCCCCCGGGGGTTGGGGAATGAAAGCAATCAGCCCCAGCATTTT. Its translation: CASSPRGLGNESNQPQHF.

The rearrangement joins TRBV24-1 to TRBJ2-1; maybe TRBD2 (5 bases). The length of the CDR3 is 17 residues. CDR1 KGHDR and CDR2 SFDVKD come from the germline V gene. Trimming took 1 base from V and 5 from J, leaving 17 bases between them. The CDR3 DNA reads TGTGCCACCAGTGATTTTCCTAGCTCCTCTTCCCACAATGAGCAGTTCTTC. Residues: CATSDFPSSSSHNEQFF.

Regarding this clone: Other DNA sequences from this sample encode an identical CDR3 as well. This CDR3 reads CASSYSYGGNTEAFF. The CDR3 DNA reads TGTGCCAGCAGTTACTCATACGGGGGGAACACTGAAGCTTTCTTT. The V and J genes are TRBV6-5 and TRBJ1-1; tentatively, D is TRBD1 (5 bases). V lost 0 bases to trimming and J lost 1 base, with 9 bases between them. This CDR3 spans 15 amino acids. Germline CDR1 is MNHEY and CDR2 is SVGAGI.

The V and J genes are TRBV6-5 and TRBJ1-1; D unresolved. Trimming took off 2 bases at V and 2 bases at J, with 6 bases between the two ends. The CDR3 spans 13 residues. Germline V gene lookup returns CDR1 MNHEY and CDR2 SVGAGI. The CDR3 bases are TGTGCCAGCAGTTACCGGGCCAACACTGAAGCTTTCTTT. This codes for CASSYRANTEAFF.

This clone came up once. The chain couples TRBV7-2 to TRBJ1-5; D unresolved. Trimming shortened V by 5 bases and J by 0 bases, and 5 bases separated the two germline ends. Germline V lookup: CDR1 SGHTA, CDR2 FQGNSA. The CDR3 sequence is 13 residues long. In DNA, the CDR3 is TGTGCCAGCAGCCCCCATAGCAATCAGCCCCAGCATTTT. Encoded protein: CASSPHSNQPQHF.

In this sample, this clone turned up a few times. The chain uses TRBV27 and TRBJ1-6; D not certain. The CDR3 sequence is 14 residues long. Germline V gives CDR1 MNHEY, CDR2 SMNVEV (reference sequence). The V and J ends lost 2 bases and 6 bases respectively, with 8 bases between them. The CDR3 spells CASSLASGNSPLHF. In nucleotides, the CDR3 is TGTGCCAGCAGTTTAGCCAGCGGTAATTCACCCCTCCACTTT.

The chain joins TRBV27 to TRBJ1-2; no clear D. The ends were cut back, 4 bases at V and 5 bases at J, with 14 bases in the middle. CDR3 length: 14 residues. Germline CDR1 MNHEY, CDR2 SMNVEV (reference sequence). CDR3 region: CASSSGSPGYGYTF. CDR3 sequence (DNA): TGTGCCAGCAGTTCAGGTTCCCCTGGGTATGGCTACACCTTC.

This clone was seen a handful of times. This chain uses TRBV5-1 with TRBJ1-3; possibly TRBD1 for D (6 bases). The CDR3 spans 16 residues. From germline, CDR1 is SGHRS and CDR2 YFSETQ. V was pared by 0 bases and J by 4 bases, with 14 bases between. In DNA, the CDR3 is TGCGCCAGCAGCTTGGCAGGGGTCCAAACGGGAAACACCATATATTTT. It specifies CASSLAGVQTGNTIYF.

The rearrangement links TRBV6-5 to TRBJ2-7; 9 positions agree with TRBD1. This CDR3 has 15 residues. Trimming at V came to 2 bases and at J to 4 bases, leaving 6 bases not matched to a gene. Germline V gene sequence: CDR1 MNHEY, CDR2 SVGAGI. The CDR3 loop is CASSYGTGQFYEQYF. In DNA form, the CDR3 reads TGTGCCAGCAGTTACGGGACAGGGCAGTTTTACGAGCAGTACTTC.

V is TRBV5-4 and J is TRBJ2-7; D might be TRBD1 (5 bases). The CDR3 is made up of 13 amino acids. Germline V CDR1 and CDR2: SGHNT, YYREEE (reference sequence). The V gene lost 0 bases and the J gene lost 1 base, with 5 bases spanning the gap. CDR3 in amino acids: CASSLAGSYEQYF. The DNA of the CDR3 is TGTGCCAGCAGCTTGGCAGGGTCCTACGAGCAGTACTTC. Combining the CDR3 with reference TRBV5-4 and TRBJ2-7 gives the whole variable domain ETGVTQSPTHLIKTRGQQVTLRCSSQSGHNTVSWYQQALGQGPQFIFQYYREEENGRGNFPPRFSGLQFPNYSSELNVNALELDDSALYLCASSLAGSYEQYFGPGTRLTVT.

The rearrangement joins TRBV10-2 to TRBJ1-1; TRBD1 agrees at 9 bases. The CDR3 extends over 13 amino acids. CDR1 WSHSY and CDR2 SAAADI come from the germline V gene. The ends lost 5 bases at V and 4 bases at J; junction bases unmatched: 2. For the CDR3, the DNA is TGCGCCAGCAGTATGACAGGGGGCACTGAAGCTTTCTTT. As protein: CASSMTGGTEAFF.

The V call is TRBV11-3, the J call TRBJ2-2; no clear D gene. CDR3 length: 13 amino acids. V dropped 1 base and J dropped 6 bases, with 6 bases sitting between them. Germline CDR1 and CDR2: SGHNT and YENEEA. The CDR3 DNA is TGTGCCAGCAGCTTAGGTCAGCCCGGGGAGCTGTTTTTT. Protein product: CASSLGQPGELFF. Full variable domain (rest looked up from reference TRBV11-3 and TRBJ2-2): EAGVVQSPRYKIIEKKQPVAFWCNPISGHNTLYWYLQNLGQGPELLIRYENEEAVDDSQLPKDRFSAERLKGVDSTLKIQPAELGDSAVYLCASSLGQPGELFFGEGSRLTVL.

The CDR3 nucleotides read TGCGCCAGCAGCCAAGACGGGCAGCCGAGCTCCTACAATGAGCAGTTCTTC. Its protein is CASSQDGQPSSYNEQFF. The V call is TRBV4-1, the J call TRBJ2-1; D is undetermined. The CDR3 covers 17 residues. Per the germline V gene, CDR1 is MGHRA and CDR2 is YSYEKL. V gave up 0 bases and J gave up 0 bases, with 12 bases separating them.

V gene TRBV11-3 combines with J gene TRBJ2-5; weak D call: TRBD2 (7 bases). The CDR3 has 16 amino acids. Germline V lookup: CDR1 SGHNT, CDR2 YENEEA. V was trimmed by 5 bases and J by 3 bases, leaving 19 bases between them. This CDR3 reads CASSPGFRGAEETQYF. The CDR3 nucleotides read TGTGCCAGCAGCCCAGGATTCCGGGGGGCGGAAGAGACCCAGTACTTC.

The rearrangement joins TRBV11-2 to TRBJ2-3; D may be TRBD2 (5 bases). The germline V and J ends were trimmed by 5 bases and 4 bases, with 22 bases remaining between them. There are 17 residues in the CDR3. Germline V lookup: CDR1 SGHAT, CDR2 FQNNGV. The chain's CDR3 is CASSGKGAQSLADTQYF. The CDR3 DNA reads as TGTGCCAGCAGCGGAAAGGGAGCCCAGTCTCTCGCAGATACGCAGTATTTT.

CDR3 in DNA: TGTGCCAGCAGTGAACTGGACGTGGGGTCACCCCTCCACTTT. Protein: CASSELDVGSPLHF. The rearrangement uses TRBV6-1 and TRBJ1-6; D call uncertain. The CDR3 contains 14 residues. V was cut by 2 bases and J by 10 bases, with 12 bases left in between. In germline, CDR1 is MNHNS, CDR2 SASEGT.

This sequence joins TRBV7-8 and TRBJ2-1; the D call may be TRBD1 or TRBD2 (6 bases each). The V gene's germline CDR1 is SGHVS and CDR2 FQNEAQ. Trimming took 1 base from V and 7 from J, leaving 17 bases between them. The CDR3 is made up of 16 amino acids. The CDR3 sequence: CASSLVRWGAGNEQFF. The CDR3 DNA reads TGTGCCAGCAGCTTAGTGCGCTGGGGGGCAGGGAATGAGCAGTTCTTC.

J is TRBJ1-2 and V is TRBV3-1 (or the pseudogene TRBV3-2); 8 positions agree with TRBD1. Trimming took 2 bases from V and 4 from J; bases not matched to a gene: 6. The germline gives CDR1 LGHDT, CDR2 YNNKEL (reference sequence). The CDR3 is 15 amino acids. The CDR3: CASSQPDRGSYGYTF. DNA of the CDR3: TGTGCCAGCAGCCAACCAGACAGGGGAAGCTATGGCTACACCTTC.

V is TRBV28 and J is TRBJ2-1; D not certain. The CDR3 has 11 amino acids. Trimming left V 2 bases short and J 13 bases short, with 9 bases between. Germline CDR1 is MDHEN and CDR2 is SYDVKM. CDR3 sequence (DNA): TGTGCCAGCAGTTTAAGTAGGGAACAGTTCTTC. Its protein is CASSLSREQFF.

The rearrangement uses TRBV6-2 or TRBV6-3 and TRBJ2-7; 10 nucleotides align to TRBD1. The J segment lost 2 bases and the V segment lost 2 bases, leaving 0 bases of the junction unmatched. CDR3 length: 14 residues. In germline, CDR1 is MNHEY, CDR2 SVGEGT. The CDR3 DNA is TGTGCCAGCAGTTACGGGACAGGGGCCTACGAGCAGTACTTC. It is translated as CASSYGTGAYEQYF.

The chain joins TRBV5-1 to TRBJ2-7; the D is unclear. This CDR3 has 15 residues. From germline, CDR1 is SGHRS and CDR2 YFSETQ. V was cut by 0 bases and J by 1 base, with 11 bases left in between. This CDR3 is CASSLELVSSYEQYF. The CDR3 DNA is TGCGCCAGCAGCTTGGAGCTGGTCTCTTCCTACGAGCAGTACTTC.

CDR3 in DNA: TGTGCCAGCAACCCGGGACGCAGCTCCTACAATGAGCAGTTCTTC. Its translation is CASNPGRSSYNEQFF. V and J are TRBV6-2 or TRBV6-3 and TRBJ2-1; D may match TRBD1 or TRBD2 (5 bases each). The CDR3 runs to 15 residues. The germline V gene has CDR1 MNHEY and CDR2 SVGEGT. Trimming removed 7 bases at V and 0 bases at J, with 13 bases between.